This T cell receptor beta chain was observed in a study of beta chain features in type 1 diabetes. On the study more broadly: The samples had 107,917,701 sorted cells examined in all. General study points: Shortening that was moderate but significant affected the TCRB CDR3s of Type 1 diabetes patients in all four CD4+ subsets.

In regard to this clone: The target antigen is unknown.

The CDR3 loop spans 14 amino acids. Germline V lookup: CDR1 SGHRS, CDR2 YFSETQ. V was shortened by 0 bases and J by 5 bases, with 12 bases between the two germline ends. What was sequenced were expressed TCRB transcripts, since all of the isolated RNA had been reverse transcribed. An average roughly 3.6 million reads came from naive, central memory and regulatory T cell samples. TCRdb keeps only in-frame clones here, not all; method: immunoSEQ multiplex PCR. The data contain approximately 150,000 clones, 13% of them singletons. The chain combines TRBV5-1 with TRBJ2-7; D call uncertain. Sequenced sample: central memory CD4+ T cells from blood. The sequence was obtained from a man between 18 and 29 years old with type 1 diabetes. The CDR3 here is CASSLAQHGDEQYF. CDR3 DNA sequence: TGCGCCAGCAGCTTGGCCCAGCACGGCGACGAGCAGTACTTC.